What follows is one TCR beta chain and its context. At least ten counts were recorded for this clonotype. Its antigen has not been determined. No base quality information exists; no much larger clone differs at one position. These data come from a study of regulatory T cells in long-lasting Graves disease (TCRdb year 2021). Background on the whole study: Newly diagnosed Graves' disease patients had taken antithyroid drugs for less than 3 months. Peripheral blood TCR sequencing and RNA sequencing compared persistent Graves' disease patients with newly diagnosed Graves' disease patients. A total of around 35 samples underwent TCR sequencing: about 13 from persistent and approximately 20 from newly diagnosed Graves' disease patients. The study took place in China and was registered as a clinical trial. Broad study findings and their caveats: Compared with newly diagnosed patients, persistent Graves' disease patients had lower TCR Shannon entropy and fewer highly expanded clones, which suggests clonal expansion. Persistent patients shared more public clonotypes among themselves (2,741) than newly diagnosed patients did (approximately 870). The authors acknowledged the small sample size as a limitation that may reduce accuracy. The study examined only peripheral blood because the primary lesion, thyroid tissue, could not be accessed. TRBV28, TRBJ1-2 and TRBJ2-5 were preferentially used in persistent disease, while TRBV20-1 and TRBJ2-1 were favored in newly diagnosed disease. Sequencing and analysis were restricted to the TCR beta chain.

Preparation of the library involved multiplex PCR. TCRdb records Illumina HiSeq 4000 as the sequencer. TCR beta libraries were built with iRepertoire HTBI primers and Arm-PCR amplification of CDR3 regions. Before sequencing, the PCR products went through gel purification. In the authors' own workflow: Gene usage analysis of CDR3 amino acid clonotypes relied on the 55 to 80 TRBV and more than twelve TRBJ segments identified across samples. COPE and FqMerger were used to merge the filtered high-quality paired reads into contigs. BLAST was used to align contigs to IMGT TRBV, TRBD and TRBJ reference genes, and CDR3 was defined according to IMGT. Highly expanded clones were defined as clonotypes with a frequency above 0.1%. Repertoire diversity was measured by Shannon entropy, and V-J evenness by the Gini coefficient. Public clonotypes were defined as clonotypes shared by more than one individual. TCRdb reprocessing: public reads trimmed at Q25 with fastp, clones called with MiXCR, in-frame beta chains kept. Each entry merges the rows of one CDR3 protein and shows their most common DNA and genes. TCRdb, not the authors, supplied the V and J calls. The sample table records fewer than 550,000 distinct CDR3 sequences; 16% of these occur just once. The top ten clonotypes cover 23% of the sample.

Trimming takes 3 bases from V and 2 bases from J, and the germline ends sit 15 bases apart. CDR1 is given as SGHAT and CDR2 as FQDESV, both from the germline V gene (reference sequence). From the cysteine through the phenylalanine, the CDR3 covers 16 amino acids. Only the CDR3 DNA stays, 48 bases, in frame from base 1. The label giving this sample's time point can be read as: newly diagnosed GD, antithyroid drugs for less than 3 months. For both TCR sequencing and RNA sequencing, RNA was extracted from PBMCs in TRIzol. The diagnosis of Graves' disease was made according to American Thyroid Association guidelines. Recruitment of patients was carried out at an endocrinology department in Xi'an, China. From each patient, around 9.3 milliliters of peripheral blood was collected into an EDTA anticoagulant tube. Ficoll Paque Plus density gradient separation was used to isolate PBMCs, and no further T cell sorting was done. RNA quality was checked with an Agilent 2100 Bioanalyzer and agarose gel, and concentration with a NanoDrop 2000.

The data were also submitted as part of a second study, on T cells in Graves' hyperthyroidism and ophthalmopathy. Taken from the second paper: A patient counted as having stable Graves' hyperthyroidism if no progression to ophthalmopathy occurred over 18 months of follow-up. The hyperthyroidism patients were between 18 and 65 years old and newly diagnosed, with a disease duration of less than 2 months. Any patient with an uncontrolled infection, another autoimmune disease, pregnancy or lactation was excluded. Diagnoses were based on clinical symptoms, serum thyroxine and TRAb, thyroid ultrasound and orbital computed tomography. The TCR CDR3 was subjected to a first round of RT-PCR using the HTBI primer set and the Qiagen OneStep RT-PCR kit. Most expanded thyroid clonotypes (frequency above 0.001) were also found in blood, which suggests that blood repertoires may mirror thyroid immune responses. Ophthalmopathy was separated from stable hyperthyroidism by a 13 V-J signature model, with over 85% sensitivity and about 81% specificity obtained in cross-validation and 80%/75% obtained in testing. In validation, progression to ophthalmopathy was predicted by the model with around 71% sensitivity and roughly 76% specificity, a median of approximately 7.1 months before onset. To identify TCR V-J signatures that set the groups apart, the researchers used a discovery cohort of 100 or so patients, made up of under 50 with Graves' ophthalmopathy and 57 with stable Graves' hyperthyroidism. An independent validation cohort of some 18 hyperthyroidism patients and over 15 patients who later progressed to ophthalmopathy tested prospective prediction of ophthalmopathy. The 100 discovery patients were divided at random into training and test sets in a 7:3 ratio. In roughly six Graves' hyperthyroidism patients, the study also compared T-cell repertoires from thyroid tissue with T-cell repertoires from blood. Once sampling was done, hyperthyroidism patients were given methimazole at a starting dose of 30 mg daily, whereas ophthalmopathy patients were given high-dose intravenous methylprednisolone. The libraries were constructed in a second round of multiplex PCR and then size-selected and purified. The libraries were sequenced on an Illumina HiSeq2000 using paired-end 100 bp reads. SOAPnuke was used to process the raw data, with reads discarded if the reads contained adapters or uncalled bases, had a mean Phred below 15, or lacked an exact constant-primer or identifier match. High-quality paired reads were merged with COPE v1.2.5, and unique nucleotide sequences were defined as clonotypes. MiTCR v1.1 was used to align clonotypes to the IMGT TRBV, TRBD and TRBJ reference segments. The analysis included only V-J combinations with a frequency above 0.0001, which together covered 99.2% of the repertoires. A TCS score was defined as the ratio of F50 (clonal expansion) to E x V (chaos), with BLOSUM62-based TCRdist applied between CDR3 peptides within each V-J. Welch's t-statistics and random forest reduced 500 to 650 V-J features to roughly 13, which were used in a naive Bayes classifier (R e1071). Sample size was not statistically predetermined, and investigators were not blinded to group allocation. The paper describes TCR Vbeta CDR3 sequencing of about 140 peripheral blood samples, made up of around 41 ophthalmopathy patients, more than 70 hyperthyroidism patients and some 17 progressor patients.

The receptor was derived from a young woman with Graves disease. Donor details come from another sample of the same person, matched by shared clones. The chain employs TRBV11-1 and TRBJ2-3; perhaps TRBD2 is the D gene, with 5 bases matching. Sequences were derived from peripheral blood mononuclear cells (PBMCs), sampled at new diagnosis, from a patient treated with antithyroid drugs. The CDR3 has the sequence CASSFLLDRITDTQYF. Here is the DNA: TGTGCCAGCAGCTTTTTACTAGACCGAATCACAGATACGCAGTATTTT. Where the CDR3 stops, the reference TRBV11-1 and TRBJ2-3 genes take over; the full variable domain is EAEVAQSPRYKITEKSQAVAFWCDPISGHATLYWYRQILGQGPELLVQFQDESVVDDSQLPKDRFSAERLKGVDSTLKIQPAELGDSAMYLCASSFLLDRITDTQYFGPGTRLTVL.